A selection of T cell receptor beta chains follows, all from one sample in a study of blood T cell repertoires in COVID-19. TCRdb's table, derived via immunoSEQ multiplex PCR, lists solely in-frame clones and lacks some. The table lists 97,000 or so clones, almost 80% of them singletons. The sample consisted of peripheral blood. The origin of the receptors is a man aged 55-75 years with active or convalescent COVID-19. CDR3s include the opening cysteine and the closing phenylalanine or tryptophan. A D gene is named only where the DNA matches it firmly. Clone size is given for some rows only: seen once, a few or many times, or a class if the clone is expanded.

clone size | J gene | D gene | V gene | CDR3 DNA | CDR3 protein
. | TRBJ2-7 | . | TRBV3-1/TRBV3-2 | TGTGCCAGCAGCTTCGGAAGGCTGCCAGGAACCTACGAGCAGTACTTC | CASSFGRLPGTYEQYF
. | TRBJ2-7 | TRBD1 | TRBV2 | TGTGCCACACTTCCATCAGGGGGCCTAAACGAGCAGTACTTC | CATLPSGGLNEQYF
. | TRBJ1-1 | TRBD1 | TRBV28 | TGTGCCAGCACTTTCCAGGGCCAGGGGGCTGAAGCTTTCTTT | CASTFQGQGAEAFF
many | TRBJ2-3 | . | TRBV11-3 | TGTGCCAGCAGCCAAAGGGGGACCACCCGGACCACAGATACGCAGTATTTT | CASSQRGTTRTTDTQYF
. | TRBJ2-2 | TRBD1 | TRBV6-5 | TGTGCCAGCAGTAAAATACTACAGGGGTCCGGGGAGCTGTTTTTT | CASSKILQGSGELFF
. | TRBJ1-2 | . | TRBV7-2 | TGTGCCAGCAGCCCCCGACAGACCGTCGGGAGCGGCTACACCTTC | CASSPRQTVGSGYTF
many | TRBJ1-1 | . | TRBV3-1/TRBV3-2 | TGTGCCAGCAGCCAAGGAAGGGCAGAAGGGGACACTGAAGCTTTCTTT | CASSQGRAEGDTEAFF
. | TRBJ1-5 | . | TRBV7-2 | TGTGCCAGCAGCAGTCTCGGGGGGAGCAATCAGCCCCAGCATTTT | CASSSLGGSNQPQHF
. | TRBJ2-1 | TRBD2 | TRBV27 | TGTGCCAGCGGGGCCGCTAGCGGGAGCTCCTACAATGAGCAGTTCTTC | CASGAASGSSYNEQFF
. | TRBJ1-2 | . | TRBV28 | TGTGCCAGCAGCCCTATCGACGGCAGCGGTGGCTACACCTTC | CASSPIDGSGGYTF
. | TRBJ2-5 | . | TRBV7-2 | TGTGCCAGCCAAAATGTCCTGGGGTCGGGGGAGACCCAGTACTTC | CASQNVLGSGETQYF
. | TRBJ2-3 | . | TRBV27 | TGTGCCAGCACCCCTAGTTCGGGGGTTCAAGCAGATACGCAGTATTTT | CASTPSSGVQADTQYF
once | TRBJ1-1 | . | TRBV18 | TGTGCCAGCTCACCGTCCTACGGGGGAGGGATGATGAACACTGAAGCTTTCTTT | CASSPSYGGGMMNTEAFF
few | TRBJ1-3 | . | TRBV6-6 | TGTGCCAGCAGTTACGGGTCAGGGGCCTGGGGAAACACCATATATTTT | CASSYGSGAWGNTIYF
. | TRBJ2-1 | . | TRBV19 | TGTGCCAGTAGTATAATCCAGAAAGGGGATGAGCAGTTCTTC | CASSIIQKGDEQFF
. | TRBJ2-3 | TRBD2 | TRBV7-6 | TGTGCCAGCAGCTTAGAGGGTCGTAGCGGGAGTAGAGATACGCAGTATTTT | CASSLEGRSGSRDTQYF
once | TRBJ2-2 | TRBD2 | TRBV5-1 | TGCGCCAGCACCCCTAGCGGGAGCGGAACCGGGGAGCTGTTTTTT | CASTPSGSGTGELFF
. | TRBJ1-1 | . | TRBV11-2 | TGTGCCAGCAGCTTAGGCCGTGATGAGAGCACTGAAGCTTTCTTT | CASSLGRDESTEAFF
. | TRBJ1-1 | . | TRBV5-8 | TGTGCCAGCAGCCTGGGCGGGCTACCGGGCACTGAAGCTTTCTTT | CASSLGGLPGTEAFF
few | TRBJ1-5 | . | TRBV6-5 | TGTGCCAGCAAGGCGGCCCAGCCCCAGCATTTT | CASKAAQPQHF
many | TRBJ1-1 | TRBD1 | TRBV5-1 | TGCGCCAGCAGCTTGAAAGGACAGGGGGCCAGTGAAGCTTTCTTT | CASSLKGQGASEAFF
. | TRBJ2-2 | TRBD2 | TRBV5-1 | TGCGCCAGCAGCTTGGTTCCTAGCGGGGATGATACCGGGGAGCTGTTTTTT | CASSLVPSGDDTGELFF
. | TRBJ1-2 | . | TRBV18 | TGTGCCAGCTCGTCTTCAGGGAGGGCGTACACCTTC | CASSSSGRAYTF
. | TRBJ1-1 | . | TRBV25-1 | TGTGCCAGCAGTCGGGGTCTGGAAGCTTTCTTT | CASSRGLEAFF
. | TRBJ1-6 | . | TRBV28 | TGTGCCAGCAGTTTAAACCTGGGGGGTTCACCCCTCCACTTT | CASSLNLGGSPLHF
. | TRBJ2-2 | . | TRBV7-2 | TGTGCCAGCAGCTTGACTCACACCGGGGAGCTGTTTTTT | CASSLTHTGELFF
. | TRBJ1-1 | TRBD1 | TRBV18 | TGTGCCAGCTCACCACCCAGGGGGCTAACGAACACTGAAGCTTTCTTT | CASSPPRGLTNTEAFF
once | TRBJ1-3 | TRBD1 | TRBV5-6 | TGTGCCAGCAGCTTGGCCCCGCAGGGGGCCGAGCTCTCTGGAAACACCATATATTTT | CASSLAPQGAELSGNTIYF
. | TRBJ1-5 | . | TRBV19 | TGTGCCAGTAGTCCCCAGGAAAATCAGCCCCAGCATTTT | CASSPQENQPQHF
. | TRBJ1-2 | . | TRBV2 | TGTGCCAGCAGTGTCCTCTATGGCTACACCTTC | CASSVLYGYTF
. | TRBJ2-3 | TRBD2 | TRBV11-3 | TGTGCCAGCAGCTTATCGGGAGGGGGAGATACGCAGTATTTT | CASSLSGGGDTQYF
few | TRBJ1-1 | . | TRBV28 | TGTGCCAGCAGTCTAAGACAGGTGGGAGACACTGAAGCTTTCTTT | CASSLRQVGDTEAFF
. | TRBJ1-5 | . | TRBV2 | TGTGCCAGCACGAAGGGAGCGGGCGGCAATCAGCCCCAGCATTTT | CASTKGAGGNQPQHF
. | TRBJ2-3 | TRBD2 | TRBV11-3 | TGTGCCAGCAGCTCCTCGGGAGCTAGCGGGGGGCGGGATACGCAGTATTTT | CASSSSGASGGRDTQYF
. | TRBJ1-3 | TRBD1 | TRBV11-2 | TGTGCCAGCGGGTCACAGGGGGCAGGCGGAAACACCATATATTTT | CASGSQGAGGNTIYF
. | TRBJ1-1 | . | TRBV20-1 | TGCAGTGCTGGGAGGAGGGCTGAAGCTTTCTTT | CSAGRRAEAFF
. | TRBJ2-3 | TRBD2 | TRBV4-1 | TGCGCCAGCAGCTCCCGACTAGCGGGAGTGAGAGATACGCAGTATTTT | CASSSRLAGVRDTQYF
. | TRBJ1-1 | TRBD1 | TRBV10-3 | TGTGCCATCAGTGACGACAGGGGGCACACTGAAGCTTTCTTT | CAISDDRGHTEAFF
. | TRBJ2-1 | TRBD2 | TRBV6-6 | TGTGCCAGCCATAACGGGTGGGCCGGGGGGAATGAGCAGTTCTTC | CASHNGWAGGNEQFF
once | TRBJ2-6 | . | TRBV24-1 | TGTGCCACCAGTGATCCCAAATTTGACGGGAGCTCTGGGGCCAACGTCCTGACTTTC | CATSDPKFDGSSGANVLTF
. | TRBJ2-1 | . | TRBV5-1 | TGCGCCAGCAAGACCCGGGACACTACATACAATGAGCAGTTCTTC | CASKTRDTTYNEQFF
. | TRBJ2-1 | TRBD1 | TRBV19 | TGTGCCAGCCGAAACCCTGGACAGGGGTACAATGAGCAGTTCTTC | CASRNPGQGYNEQFF
. | TRBJ1-2 | . | TRBV12-3/TRBV12-4 | TGTGCCAGCAGTTTGAGCACGAGCTATGGCTACACCTTC | CASSLSTSYGYTF
. | TRBJ2-1 | . | TRBV9 | TGTGCCAGCAGCGTAAGTCGACTAGGAGCCTACAATGAGCAGTTCTTC | CASSVSRLGAYNEQFF
. | TRBJ2-3 | TRBD2 | TRBV28 | TGTGCCAGCAGTCTCCCGGTGACAGACCTGCGACTAGCGGGGATCGGAATGGCAGATACGCAGTATTTT | CASSLPVTDLRLAGIGMADTQYF
. | TRBJ1-2 | TRBD1 | TRBV6-5 | TGTGCCAGCAGGTTCTATGACAGGGGTCCCTATGGCTACACCTTC | CASRFYDRGPYGYTF
. | TRBJ2-2 | . | TRBV30 | TGTGCCTGGAGCGGGACCGGGGAGCTGTTTTTT | CAWSGTGELFF
. | TRBJ2-7 | TRBD2 | TRBV7-2 | TGTGCCAGCAGCGCTCCGGGACTAGCGGGTTACGAGCAGTACTTC | CASSAPGLAGYEQYF
. | TRBJ2-5 | . | TRBV14 | TGTGCCAGCAGCCAAGGAGGGCTCGGGGAGACCCAGTACTTC | CASSQGGLGETQYF
. | TRBJ2-4 | TRBD2 | TRBV14 | TGTGCCAGCAGCCAAGCTAGCGGGAGTTTCGGCATTCAGTACTTC | CASSQASGSFGIQYF
. | TRBJ2-5 | TRBD2 | TRBV4-2 | TGTGCCAGCAGCCAAGCCAGCGGGAGGGGGGAGACCCAGTACTTC | CASSQASGRGETQYF
. | TRBJ1-2 | . | TRBV6-2/TRBV6-3 | TGTGCCAGCAGTAACCGACCGGGGGTAGGGTATGGCTACACCTTC | CASSNRPGVGYGYTF
. | TRBJ2-1 | TRBD1 | TRBV11-3 | TGTGCCAGCAGCTTCTATTCAGGGGGCGAGAATGAGCAGTTCTTC | CASSFYSGGENEQFF
. | TRBJ2-6 | TRBD2 | TRBV28 | TGTGCCAGCAGTGTACTCGGGGGGTCTGGGGCCAACGTCCTGACTTTC | CASSVLGGSGANVLTF
few | TRBJ2-1 | TRBD2 | TRBV19 | TGTGCCAGTAGTATAACTAGCGGGCGTAAGTTCTTC | CASSITSGRKFF